Below are 25 T cell receptor beta chains sequenced from a single sample in a study of regulatory T cells in long-lasting Graves disease. For TCR beta, libraries came from iRepertoire HTBI primers and Arm-PCR of CDR3 regions. TCRdb used MiXCR to reprocess the multiplex PCR reads, holding one entry per CDR3 protein. The top ten clones hold roughly a tenth of a sample with some 450,000 distinct CDR3 sequences, over 15% of them seen once. Time point: newly diagnosed GD, antithyroid drugs for less than 3 months. PBMC-derived RNA was used for the TCR library. The data were also submitted as part of a second study, on T cells in Graves' hyperthyroidism and ophthalmopathy.

The sample was peripheral blood mononuclear cells (PBMCs), taken at new diagnosis, from a patient treated with antithyroid drugs. The receptors shown here come from a woman aged 25 to 39 with Graves disease.

This clonotype was recorded many times. The chain employs TRBV12-3 or TRBV12-4 and TRBJ2-2; weak D call: TRBD2 (6 bases). V was cut by 6 bases and J by 12 bases, with 11 bases left in between. This CDR3 region has 11 residues. The CDR3 sequence is CASRRGGQLFF. For the CDR3, the DNA is TGTGCCAGCAGGCGGGGCGGCCAGCTGTTTTTT.

J is TRBJ1-5 and V is TRBV19, with D perhaps TRBD1 (6 bases). This CDR3 spans 15 amino acids. The V end was cut by 5 bases, the J end by 3 bases, with 14 bases between. Germline V gene data show CDR1 as LNHDA and CDR2 as SQIVND (reference sequence). The CDR3: CASSPGQLLNQPQHF. The CDR3 nucleotides are TGTGCCAGTAGTCCTGGACAGCTCCTCAATCAGCCCCAGCATTTT.

This chain uses TRBV6-1 with TRBJ2-7; D possibly matches TRBD1 or TRBD2 (5 bases each). Germline CDR1 MNHNS, CDR2 SASEGT. The CDR3 sequence is 14 residues long. Trimming shortened V by 8 bases and J by 0 bases, and 14 bases separated the two germline ends. CDR3 in amino acids: CASGTRDPSYEQYF. The CDR3, as DNA: TGTGCCAGCGGGACCAGGGATCCCTCCTACGAGCAGTACTTC.

This clonotype was observed a few times. This rearrangement joins TRBV9 to TRBJ2-1; D could derive from TRBD1 or TRBD2 (6 bases each). The CDR3 consists of 18 residues. The V and J ends lost 4 bases and 5 bases respectively, with 25 bases between them. Germline loops: CDR1 SGDLS, CDR2 YYNGEE. This CDR3 reads CASSFRSLPGGPHNEQFF. In DNA, the CDR3 is TGTGCCAGCAGCTTTAGGTCTCTTCCTGGGGGGCCCCACAATGAGCAGTTCTTC.

In its sample, this clonotype was seen a few times. Just one base apart from a much larger clone, this may be a read error. This chain joins TRBV18 and TRBJ1-5; D perhaps matches TRBD1 (6 bases). CDR1 is KGHSH, CDR2 LQKENI, per germline. This CDR3 has 15 residues. CDR3: CASSPRDTRYQPRHF. The CDR3 DNA is TGTGCCAGCTCACCACGGGACACCAGATACCAGCCCCGGCATTTT. The full variable domain, completed using reference TRBV18 and TRBJ1-5, is NAGVMQNPRHLVRRRGQEARLRCSPMKGHSHVYWYRQLPEEGLKFMVYLQKENIIDESGMPKERFSAEFPKEGPSILRIQQVVRGDSAAYFCASSPRDTRYQPRHFGDGTRLSIL.

This clonotype was seen at least ten times. The chain is built from TRBV12-3 or TRBV12-4 and TRBJ2-1, with 8 bases identical to TRBD2. J was trimmed by 0 bases and V by 0 bases; bases with no gene match: 4. The CDR3 is 17 residues long. The CDR3 spells CASSLADSGISYNEQFF. The CDR3 nucleotides are TGTGCCAGCAGTTTAGCAGATAGCGGGATCTCCTACAATGAGCAGTTCTTC.

Details on this clonotype: Being one base from a much bigger clone, this may be a read error. This chain links TRBV20-1 with TRBJ2-7; D unresolved. The germline CDR1 and CDR2 sequences are DFQATT and SNEGSKA (reference sequence). The CDR3 runs to 15 residues. CDR3 residues: CSAGDSSAYSYEQYF. The CDR3 DNA reads as TGCAGTGCTGGAGATTCGAGCGCCTATAGCTACGAGCAGTACTTC.

As for this clonotype: This could be a read error, since a much larger clone is one nucleotide away. The V and J genes are TRBV6-9 and TRBJ2-1, with D hard to call. The CDR3 spans 12 residues. Deletions cut 3 bases from V and 3 bases from J, with 3 bases between. Germline loops: CDR1 MNHGY, CDR2 SVAAGI. The CDR3 loop is CASSYNYNEQFF. In nucleotides, the CDR3 is TGTGCCAGCAGTTACAACTACAATGAGCAGTTCTTC.

The rearrangement uses TRBV7-8 and TRBJ2-1; 7 positions match TRBD2. The DNA end favors TRBJ2-3, so the J call may be wrong. Germline V gene sequence: CDR1 SGHVS, CDR2 FQNEAQ. This CDR3 comprises 19 residues. CDR3 protein: CASSLGSSNTGEGLHTQYF. Here the CDR3 DNA reads TGTGCCAGCAGCTTAGGAAGTTCGAACACCGGGGAGGGCCTGCATACGCAGTATTTT.

Remarks on this clonotype: A much larger clone sits a single nucleotide away, making a read error possible. CDR3 sequence: CASSQDVGSNGTDTQYF. CDR3 in DNA: TGCGCCAGCAGCCAAGATGTGGGGTCCAACGGCACAGATACGCAGTATTTT. The chain carries TRBV4-3 and TRBJ2-3; D uncertain. Trimming stripped 0 bases from V and 1 base from J, with 14 bases between. There are 17 residues in the CDR3. Germline-derived CDR1 and CDR2 are LGHNA and YSLEER.

V gene TRBV19 combines with J gene TRBJ1-5; TRBD1 matches 7 bases. This CDR3 comprises 14 residues. The germline V gene has CDR1 LNHDA and CDR2 SQIVND (reference sequence). V lost 5 bases and J lost 9; bases outside the gene matches: 10. This chain's CDR3 is CASSPQGPRWPQHF. Written as DNA, the CDR3 is TGTGCCAGTAGTCCACAGGGGCCCCGTTGGCCCCAGCATTTT.

The rearrangement links TRBV6-4 to TRBJ2-7; the match to TRBD2 covers 14 bases. Germline-derived CDR1 and CDR2 are MRHNA and SNTAGT. J was trimmed by 7 bases and V by 6 bases; bases with no gene match: 5. The CDR3 is 14 amino acids. The CDR3 sequence: CASRMTSGGGEQYF. For the CDR3, the DNA is TGTGCCAGCAGAATGACTAGCGGGGGGGGTGAGCAGTACTTC.

This clonotype was observed at least ten times. The chain uses TRBV6-5 and TRBJ2-3; D is unclear. Deletions cut 0 bases from V and 2 bases from J, with 12 bases between. From germline, CDR1 is MNHEY and CDR2 SVGAGI. This CDR3 is built from 16 residues. CDR3 residues: CASSYSRRPLTDTQYF. The DNA for the CDR3 is TGTGCCAGCAGTTACTCGAGACGGCCCCTCACAGATACGCAGTATTTT.

This clonotype was seen many times. The V call is TRBV30, the J call TRBJ2-3; D is unresolved. The CDR3 extends over 13 amino acids. In germline, CDR1 is GTSNPN, CDR2 SVGIG (reference sequence). Trimming took 1 base from V and 3 from J, leaving 8 bases between them. The DNA for the CDR3 is TGTGCCTGGAGTGCTGCTGCGACAGATACGCAGTATTTT. It encodes CAWSAAATDTQYF.

This clonotype has more than one count but fewer than ten. The chain recombines TRBV29-1 with TRBJ1-2, with 8 nucleotides matching TRBD1. The germline V gene encodes CDR1 SQVTM and CDR2 ANQGSEA. There are 15 residues in the CDR3. Trimming took 4 bases from V and 6 from J; bases not matched to a gene: 13. CDR3: CSVGTGIGRPDGYTF. CDR3 nucleotide sequence: TGCAGCGTTGGGACAGGGATAGGGCGGCCCGATGGCTACACCTTC.

This clonotype was observed once. One junction end disagrees with the germline gene, perhaps due to a read error. The rearrangement uses TRBV10-2 and TRBJ1-1, with TRBD1 matching over 9 bases. The CDR3 totals 12 residues. Per the germline V gene, CDR1 is WSHSY and CDR2 is SAAADI. In DNA, the CDR3 is TGCGCCAGCAGTGAGTATGAGACAGGGGGAATCTTT. Protein: CASSEYETGGIF.

The chain links TRBV19 to TRBJ2-1, with D possibly matching TRBD2 (6 bases). The CDR3 consists of 14 residues. Germline-derived CDR1 and CDR2 are LNHDA and SQIVND (reference sequence). V gave up 7 bases and J gave up 2 bases, with 12 bases separating them. CDR3: CASNSGVAYNEQFF. The CDR3 DNA is TGTGCCAGTAATTCGGGAGTGGCCTACAATGAGCAGTTCTTC.

This clonotype was seen ten or more times. The rearrangement joins TRBV6-2 or TRBV6-3 to TRBJ1-5; possible D gene TRBD1, 5 bases. The germline V gene encodes CDR1 MNHEY and CDR2 SVGEGT. Trimming took 10 bases from V and 0 from J, leaving 16 bases between them. The CDR3 is made up of 15 amino acids. The DNA for the CDR3 is TGTGCCACTAAGAGGGACGGATATAGCAATCAGCCCCAGCATTTT. Its protein product is CATKRDGYSNQPQHF.

The V call is TRBV27, the J call TRBJ1-6, with a possible D match to TRBD1 (5 bases). Trimming cost V 6 bases and J 3 bases, with 18 bases left between them. The CDR3 has 17 amino acids. Germline-derived CDR1 and CDR2 are MNHEY and SMNVEV (reference sequence). CDR3 sequence: CASSPRARRNYNSPLHF. The CDR3 bases are TGTGCCAGCAGCCCCAGGGCCCGACGGAACTATAATTCACCCCTCCACTTT.

This clonotype was seen repeatedly, ten times or more. The chain uses TRBV28 and TRBJ1-5; TRBD1 agrees at 7 bases. This CDR3 region has 14 residues. The junction had 3 bases not matched to a gene; V was cut back by 3 bases and J by 4 bases. The germline gives CDR1 MDHEN, CDR2 SYDVKM. The CDR3 is CASSFAGGNQPQHF. CDR3 nucleotides: TGTGCCAGCAGTTTTGCAGGGGGGAATCAGCCCCAGCATTTT.

A word on this clonotype: The germline gene is not matched at one end of the junction; a read error may be the cause. V is TRBV7-3 and J is TRBJ1-6, with 8 bases lining up with TRBD1. In germline, CDR1 is SGHTA, CDR2 FQGTGA. The CDR3 consists of 15 residues. The CDR3 loop reads CASSQGQGPMAPPHF. DNA of the CDR3: TGTGCCAGCAGCCAAGGACAGGGACCTATGGCACCCCCCCACTTT.

The sample holds many counts of this clonotype. The chain combines TRBV5-1 with TRBJ2-7; D uncertain. The CDR3 loop spans 12 amino acids. Deletions cut 5 bases from V and 3 bases from J, with 9 bases between. Germline V gene data show CDR1 as SGHRS and CDR2 as YFSETQ. In DNA form, the CDR3 reads TGCGCCAGCAGGGGCACCGTCTACGAGCAGTACTTC. This translates into CASRGTVYEQYF.

This clonotype was seen many times. The rearrangement uses TRBV20-1 and TRBJ2-1, with D unresolved. With 6 bases removed from V and 3 bases from J, the gap between germline ends came to 15 bases. Germline CDR1 DFQATT, CDR2 SNEGSKA (reference sequence). This CDR3 region has 14 residues. The chain's CDR3 is CSAAVHPGYNEQFF. The CDR3 nucleotides read TGCAGTGCAGCCGTCCATCCGGGCTACAATGAGCAGTTCTTC.

At least ten counts were recorded for this clonotype. This sequence joins TRBV7-9 and TRBJ2-5; D gene ambiguous. The length of the CDR3 is 12 residues. Per the germline V gene, CDR1 is SEHNR and CDR2 is FQNEAQ (reference sequence). Between the trimmed V and J ends, which lost 3 bases and 1 base, there was a span of 3 bases. CDR3 DNA sequence: TGTGCCAGCAGCTTCACCCAAGAGACCCAGTACTTC. This sequence encodes CASSFTQETQYF.

This clonotype came up many times. This sequence joins TRBV10-3 and TRBJ2-5; D is undetermined. This CDR3 is built from 13 residues. Looked up from germline, CDR1 is ENHRY and CDR2 is SYGVKD. The ends were cut back, 2 bases at V and 2 bases at J, with 6 bases in the middle. DNA for the CDR3: TGTGCCATCAGTGAGGCTAGACAAGAGACCCAGTACTTC. Encoded protein: CAISEARQETQYF.